This T cell receptor beta chain is drawn from a study of STAT5B mutations in CD4+ large granular lymphocyte leukemia. As for the study in general: Healthy donors showed HLA-associated enrichment of the CDR3 'QG' motif. The study, taken as a whole, reports: Top patient clones used TRBV06 genes more often: 8/27 versus 2/35 in controls. Patient CD4-sorted repertoires stayed more clonal than healthy ones after leukemic-clone removal.

The assay was run at survey level. Repertoires were generated with immunoSEQ multiplex PCR, while TCRdb's copy carries only in-frame clones and drops some. The data show fewer than 50,000 clones, with 80% to 90% seen just once and about 3% held by the top ten. The sample holds one count of this clone. The antigen remains unidentified. The CDR3 is 14 amino acids. V was clipped by 5 bases and J by 3 bases, with 12 bases between them. CDR1 and CDR2 from the germline V gene are MNHEY and SMNVEV (reference sequence). This clonotype was sampled from a human donor in good health. The specimen sequenced was CD4+ T cells from blood buffy coats. The chain has TRBV27 and TRBJ2-3, with D possibly being TRBD1 (6 bases). The CDR3 region is CASSPLGGTDTQYF. The DNA for the CDR3 is TGTGCCAGCAGTCCCCTAGGGGGTACAGATACGCAGTATTTT.